This TCR beta chain was sequenced for a study of cytomegalovirus exposure and HLA in healthy donors. The PCR made use of 60 Vbeta and 13 Jbeta primers. Clones were sequenced by immunoSEQ multiplex PCR, and TCRdb holds only the in-frame ones, with some missing. There are over 100,000 clones in the sample; roughly 67% occur only once, and approximately 8.4% lies in the top ten. The CDR3 is 15 amino acids. Germline loops: CDR1 MDHEN, CDR2 SYDVKM. Between the trimmed V and J ends, which lost 5 bases and 3 bases, there was a span of 14 bases. Overall study findings and caveats: Later analysis associated a missense DCLRE1C variant with TCR beta V- and J-gene trimming.

This clone has only one observation. Antigen: not known. The chain uses TRBV28 and TRBJ1-5, with D tentatively TRBD1 (5 bases). This TCR was recovered from a man aged 35 to 55 in good health and CMV-seronegative. The specimen sequenced was PBMCs. The CDR3 region has the DNA TGTGCCAGCAGTATATCACTGGGGCCCAATCAGCCCCAGCATTTT. Translation gives CASSISLGPNQPQHF.